This T cell receptor (beta chain) was sequenced during a study of beta chain features in type 1 diabetes. In the study overall: The examined sorted cells totaled fewer than 140 million across samples. Study conclusions and caveats: Reduced insertions and increased deletions marked VDJ junctions in type 1 diabetes patients. In all four CD4+ subsets, TCRB CDR3 length was significantly, moderately reduced in type 1 diabetes. Any role of HLA type in TCRB rearrangement remained unresolved here.

This clone was observed a handful of times. The target antigen is unknown. Since all of the isolated RNA was reverse transcribed, expressed TCRB transcripts were what got sequenced. The assay was immunoSEQ multiplex PCR, and TCRdb's table has in-frame clones only and misses some. The table includes about 120,000 clones, approximately 15% detected once. The source material was central memory CD4+ T cells from blood. The TCR originated in a young man with type 1 diabetes.

CDR3 bases: TGCGCCAGCAGCGCCCAGAGGGAGCAGTACTTC. Translated: CASSAQREQYF. The chain employs TRBV5-1 and TRBJ2-7; D not resolved. Germline CDR1 is SGHRS and CDR2 is YFSETQ. Trimming stripped 4 bases from V and 7 bases from J, with 9 bases between. The CDR3 extends over 11 amino acids. Full variable domain (outside the CDR3, taken from reference TRBV5-1 and TRBJ2-7): KAGVTQTPRYLIKTRGQQVTLSCSPISGHRSVSWYQQTPGQGLQFLFEYFSETQRNKGNFPGRFSGRQFSNSRSEMNVSTLELGDSALYLCASSAQREQYFGPGTRLTVT.